The text below deals with one T cell receptor beta chain. These data belong to a study of blood T cell repertoires in COVID-19. The assay was immunoSEQ multiplex PCR, and TCRdb's table has in-frame clones only and misses some. The sample lists a few hundred thousand clones, roughly nine tenths seen once, with 3% in the top ten. The origin of this receptor is a woman aged 30 to 39 who had recovered from COVID-19. The sequenced material came from PBMCs or T cells enriched from blood (not recorded which).

Here the CDR3 DNA reads TGTGCCAGCAGTGAAGACCCTCGGCGGGGCACAGATACGCAGTATTTT. It is translated as CASSEDPRRGTDTQYF. V and J are TRBV6-1 and TRBJ2-3; D is perhaps TRBD2 (5 bases). Trimming left V 1 base short and J 1 base short, with 12 bases between. The CDR3 runs 16 residues. Germline CDR1 and CDR2: MNHNS and SASEGT.